These 32 T cell receptor beta chains originate from one sample sequenced in a study of cytomegalovirus exposure and HLA in healthy donors. PCR amplification relied on 60 Vbeta primers (plus 13 Jbeta primers). Profiled with immunoSEQ multiplex PCR; TCRdb holds only in-frame clones, not every one. The sample holds about 210,000 clones, roughly 83% seen once. The sample consisted of PBMCs. Source of these receptors: a male donor in good health and CMV-seropositive.

The V and J genes are TRBV7-2 and TRBJ2-3; 8 bases map to TRBD2. V was clipped by 3 bases and J by 1 base; unmatched bases: 6. CDR1 is SGHTA, CDR2 FQGNSA, per germline. The CDR3 loop spans 16 amino acids. The CDR3 DNA reads as TGTGCCAGCAGCTTTCGGGGGGGCCGAGGCACAGATACGCAGTATTTT. Protein sequence: CASSFRGGRGTDTQYF.

This chain joins TRBV7-2 and TRBJ2-2; D may be TRBD2 (6 bases). The germline V gene has CDR1 SGHTA and CDR2 FQGNSA. CDR3 length: 16 residues. V was cut by 3 bases and J by 5 bases, with 16 bases left in between. CDR3 nucleotides: TGTGCCAGCAGCTTCATACCGGGACTTGGGACCGGGGAGCTGTTTTTT. This gives the protein CASSFIPGLGTGELFF. Together with reference TRBV7-2 and TRBJ2-2, the CDR3 gives the full variable domain: GAGVSQSPSNKVTEKGKDVELRCDPISGHTALYWYRQSLGQGLEFLIYFQGNSAPDKSGLPSDRFSAERTGGSVSTLTIQRTQQEDSAVYLCASSFIPGLGTGELFFGEGSRLTVL.

The rearrangement uses TRBV28 and TRBJ2-7; D may be TRBD1 (6 bases). This CDR3 has 12 amino acids. V gave up 10 bases and J gave up 5 bases, with 15 bases separating them. The V gene's germline CDR1 is MDHEN and CDR2 SYDVKM. The CDR3 protein is CATATGLNEQYF. The CDR3 coding sequence is TGTGCCACAGCGACAGGTTTGAACGAGCAGTACTTC. Based on the CDR3 plus reference TRBV28 and TRBJ2-7, the full variable domain is DVKVTQSSRYLVKRTGEKVFLECVQDMDHENMFWYRQDPGLGLRLIYFSYDVKMKEKGDIPEGYSVSREKKERFSLILESASTNQTSMYLCATATGLNEQYFGPGTRLTVT.

A remark on this clone: The same CDR3 can be traced to other DNA sequences in this sample. The rearrangement joins TRBV28 to TRBJ2-6; D might be TRBD2 (5 bases). Germline V lookup: CDR1 MDHEN, CDR2 SYDVKM. Trimming cost V 5 bases and J 2 bases, with 10 bases left between them. There are 15 residues in the CDR3. The CDR3 protein is CASSLIGAGANVLTF. CDR3 sequence (DNA): TGTGCCAGCAGTCTGATCGGGGCTGGGGCCAACGTCCTGACTTTC.

This clone was detected a few times. V gene TRBV19 combines with J gene TRBJ1-5, with 7 bases matching TRBD1. This CDR3 region has 15 residues. J gave up 4 bases and V 2 bases, and 5 bases lay outside the gene matches. CDR1 LNHDA and CDR2 SQIVND come from the germline V gene (reference sequence). CDR3 bases: TGTGCCAGTAGTATAAGACAGGGTATGAATCAGCCCCAGCATTTT. This encodes CASSIRQGMNQPQHF. The full variable domain, in which reference TRBV19 and TRBJ1-5 provide the parts outside the CDR3, is DGGITQSPKYLFRKEGQNVTLSCEQNLNHDAMYWYRQDPGQGLRLIYYSQIVNDFQKGDIAEGYSVSREKKESFPLTVTSAQKNPTAFYLCASSIRQGMNQPQHFGDGTRLSIL.

This clone was detected only a few times. The chain has TRBV7-2 and TRBJ2-3; 7 nucleotides align to TRBD1. This CDR3 is built from 15 residues. Germline CDR1 SGHTA, CDR2 FQGNSA. Unmatched junction bases numbered 3, after V lost 3 bases and J lost 0 bases. This CDR3 is CASSFTGASTDTQYF. CDR3 DNA: TGTGCCAGCAGCTTTACAGGGGCCAGCACAGATACGCAGTATTTT.

The chain couples TRBV5-1 to TRBJ2-1, with 13 bases lining up with TRBD2. V lost 4 bases, J lost 6 bases, and 7 bases stayed unmatched. CDR1 and CDR2 from the germline V gene are SGHRS and YFSETQ. This CDR3 contains 16 residues. CDR3 protein: CASSPGTSGAPNEQFF. The CDR3 region has the DNA TGCGCCAGCAGCCCAGGGACTAGCGGGGCCCCCAATGAGCAGTTCTTC.

The chain carries TRBV18 and TRBJ2-5; D is undetermined. Germline assignment: CDR1 KGHSH and CDR2 LQKENI. V lost 0 bases and J 5 bases, leaving 10 bases between the germline ends. The CDR3 covers 14 residues. In nucleotides, the CDR3 is TGTGCCAGCTCACCACCCGAAGCCCCCGAGACCCAGTACTTC. Translation: CASSPPEAPETQYF.

This clone was observed a handful of times. The chain employs TRBV7-9 and TRBJ2-2; 10 bases fit TRBD2. The germline CDR1 and CDR2 sequences are SEHNR and FQNEAQ (reference sequence). The length of the CDR3 is 15 residues. V lost 6 bases, J lost 4 bases, and 5 bases stayed unmatched. CDR3 sequence (DNA): TGTGCCAGCAGTCCACTAGCGGGGCCCACCGGGGAGCTGTTTTTT. Encoded protein: CASSPLAGPTGELFF.

The chain combines TRBV7-6 with TRBJ2-7, with D maybe TRBD2 (6 bases). Germline V lookup: CDR1 SGHVS, CDR2 FNYEAQ. This CDR3 comprises 13 residues. The V end was cut by 5 bases, the J end by 6 bases, with 14 bases between. CDR3 bases: TGTGCCAGCAGCGCTCGACTAGGAAGCGAGCAGTACTTC. It codes for CASSARLGSEQYF.

J is TRBJ2-7 and V is TRBV9, with D perhaps matching TRBD1 (6 bases). The CDR3 is made up of 16 amino acids. CDR1 is SGDLS, CDR2 YYNGEE, per germline. V lost 0 bases and J 2 bases, leaving 15 bases between the germline ends. CDR3 protein: CASSVGRTANAYEQYF. The CDR3, as DNA: TGTGCCAGCAGCGTAGGGCGGACAGCCAACGCCTACGAGCAGTACTTC.

The rearrangement joins TRBV7-2 to TRBJ1-1; the match to TRBD1 covers 8 bases. Germline CDR1 is SGHTA and CDR2 is FQGNSA. This CDR3 has 17 amino acids. After removal of 1 base from V and 6 bases from J, the junction contained 13 bases not matched to a gene. The CDR3 DNA sequence: TGTGCCAGCAGCTTAGTATCAGTGTTACAGGGGGGTTCTGAAGCTTTCTTT. This gives the protein CASSLVSVLQGGSEAFF. Full variable domain (rest looked up from reference TRBV7-2 and TRBJ1-1): GAGVSQSPSNKVTEKGKDVELRCDPISGHTALYWYRQSLGQGLEFLIYFQGNSAPDKSGLPSDRFSAERTGGSVSTLTIQRTQQEDSAVYLCASSLVSVLQGGSEAFFGQGTRLTVV.

This sequence joins TRBV19 and TRBJ1-2; D may be TRBD1 (5 bases). V dropped 1 base and J dropped 4 bases, with 13 bases sitting between them. The CDR3 has 15 amino acids. Per the germline V gene, CDR1 is LNHDA and CDR2 is SQIVND (reference sequence). CDR3 in amino acids: CASSIALDSSYGYTF. As DNA, the CDR3 is TGTGCCAGTAGTATAGCGTTAGACAGCTCCTATGGCTACACCTTC.

The rearrangement links TRBV11-3 to TRBJ1-5; D gene ambiguous. V lost 5 bases, J lost 2 bases, and 19 bases lay in between. The CDR3 extends over 17 amino acids. CDR1 is SGHNT and CDR2 is YENEEA in the germline V gene. CDR3 DNA sequence: TGTGCCAGCAGCCAGCGACGGAGCCTTGAGGGCAATCAGCCCCAGCATTTT. It yields the protein CASSQRRSLEGNQPQHF.

The rearrangement links TRBV15 to TRBJ1-2; 7 bases match TRBD1. This CDR3 is built from 12 residues. Per the germline V gene, CDR1 is LNHNV and CDR2 is YYDKDF (reference sequence). V shed 5 bases, J shed 4 bases, and the junction held 1 base outside the gene matches. The CDR3 DNA follows: TGTGCCACCAGCGGGGACAGCTATGGCTACACCTTC. Amino acid sequence: CATSGDSYGYTF.

V usage is TRBV7-9 and J usage is TRBJ1-1; D remains unclear. V was shortened by 3 bases and J by 4 bases, with 9 bases between the two germline ends. The CDR3 covers 13 residues. Germline lookup yields CDR1 SEHNR and CDR2 FQNEAQ (reference sequence). Written as DNA, the CDR3 is TGTGCCAGCAGCTTGGCGGCCCCCACTGAAGCTTTCTTT. As protein: CASSLAAPTEAFF.

The rearrangement links TRBV28 to TRBJ1-2; 7 nucleotides match TRBD1. Losses at the gene ends were 2 bases for V and 2 bases for J; bases not matched to a gene: 8. The CDR3 is 16 residues long. Per the germline V gene, CDR1 is MDHEN and CDR2 is SYDVKM. CDR3 in amino acids: CASSLEEGAGNYGYTF. The CDR3, as DNA: TGTGCCAGCAGTTTAGAGGAGGGGGCTGGCAACTATGGCTACACCTTC.

This chain links TRBV6-5 with TRBJ2-7; 14 bases are a match to TRBD2. V lost 7 bases to trimming and J lost 6 bases; unmatched junction nucleotides: 8. CDR3 length equals 15 residues. Germline CDR1 reads MNHEY; CDR2 reads SVGAGI. The CDR3 loop is CASMRTSGGPSEQYF. The CDR3 DNA sequence: TGTGCCAGCATGAGGACTAGCGGGGGGCCTAGCGAGCAGTACTTC.

The chain combines TRBV7-2 with TRBJ2-5, with TRBD2 as a possible D gene (5 bases). Germline loops: CDR1 SGHTA, CDR2 FQGNSA. The CDR3 sequence is 13 residues long. V lost 1 base and J lost 11, with 14 bases in between. The CDR3 DNA sequence: TGTGCCAGCAGCTTAGGACTCCTAGCAGAGCAGTACTTC. Translating gives CASSLGLLAEQYF.

The chain uses TRBV25-1 and TRBJ2-1; D remains unclear. The CDR3 is 14 amino acids. CDR1 is MGHDK, CDR2 SYGVNS, per germline. V was trimmed by 2 bases and J by 0 bases, leaving 5 bases between them. CDR3 nucleotide sequence: TGTGCCAGCAGTGAAACCGGCTCCTACAATGAGCAGTTCTTC. Its protein is CASSETGSYNEQFF.

The chain combines TRBV6-6 with TRBJ1-2, with D unclear. Germline loops: CDR1 MNHNY, CDR2 SVGAGI (reference sequence). The CDR3 spans 10 residues. The V end was cut by 8 bases, the J end by 8 bases, with 9 bases between. CDR3 in amino acids: CASFGRGYTF. The CDR3 bases are TGTGCCAGCTTTGGCAGAGGCTACACCTTC.

This chain connects TRBV28 to TRBJ1-5; D gene ambiguous. Per germline, CDR1 MDHEN and CDR2 SYDVKM. V lost 3 bases and J 1 base, leaving 13 bases between the germline ends. This CDR3 region has 16 residues. The CDR3 spells CASSFDRGVSNQPQHF. CDR3 nucleotides: TGTGCCAGCAGTTTCGATCGCGGTGTCAGCAATCAGCCCCAGCATTTT.

The chain joins TRBV25-1 to TRBJ2-7; TRBD1 agrees at 7 bases. Germline V CDR1 and CDR2: MGHDK, SYGVNS. There are 14 residues in the CDR3. The J segment lost 3 bases and the V segment lost 5 bases, leaving 7 bases of the junction unmatched. CDR3 nucleotides: TGTGCCAGCAGTAACTGGGACAGCCTCTACGAGCAGTACTTC. Amino acids: CASSNWDSLYEQYF.

J is TRBJ1-5 and V is TRBV19; D might be TRBD1 (5 bases). V was pared by 7 bases and J by 4 bases, with 14 bases between. Per germline, CDR1 LNHDA and CDR2 SQIVND (reference sequence). CDR3 length: 14 amino acids. The DNA for the CDR3 is TGTGCCAGTACCGGGGGACGGCAGAATCAGCCCCAGCATTTT. Translation: CASTGGRQNQPQHF.

This chain uses TRBV7-2 with TRBJ2-3; 7 bases are a match to TRBD2. This CDR3 comprises 16 residues. Germline loops: CDR1 SGHTA, CDR2 FQGNSA. Trimming at V came to 2 bases and at J to 6 bases, leaving 11 bases not matched to a gene. CDR3 sequence reads: CASSLLAESVLDTQYF. The DNA for the CDR3 is TGTGCCAGCAGCTTACTAGCGGAGTCTGTCTTGGATACGCAGTATTTT.

The sample holds one count of this clone. The chain employs TRBV7-3 and TRBJ2-7; maybe TRBD1 (6 bases). The CDR3 spans 15 residues. The V and J ends lost 1 base and 0 bases respectively, with 10 bases between them. Germline V CDR1 and CDR2: SGHTA, FQGTGA. The CDR3 DNA reads TGTGCCAGCAGCTTAAGTGGACAGAACTCCTACGAGCAGTACTTC. It specifies CASSLSGQNSYEQYF.

This chain links TRBV18 with TRBJ2-7, with a tentative D call TRBD1 (6 bases). V was shortened by 3 bases and J by 2 bases, with 11 bases between the two germline ends. The CDR3 runs to 14 residues. Germline V lookup: CDR1 KGHSH, CDR2 LQKENI. Here the CDR3 reads CASSPTGQPYEQYF. Here the CDR3 DNA reads TGTGCCAGCTCACCGACAGGCCAACCCTACGAGCAGTACTTC.

The chain joins TRBV28 to TRBJ2-1, with 8 positions matching TRBD2. Per the germline V gene, CDR1 is MDHEN and CDR2 is SYDVKM. This CDR3 is 16 amino acids long. J gave up 4 bases and V 4 bases, and 9 bases lay outside the gene matches. This CDR3 reads CASSSPSAGDYNEQFF. The DNA for the CDR3 is TGTGCCAGCAGTTCCCCATCAGCGGGAGATTACAATGAGCAGTTCTTC.

This clone was detected once. The J gene is TRBJ1-4, the V gene TRBV30; 7 bases align to TRBD1. The CDR3 contains 15 residues. The trim removed 1 base at V and 7 bases at J, leaving 9 bases unmatched. Germline loops: CDR1 GTSNPN, CDR2 SVGIG (reference sequence). The CDR3 coding sequence is TGTGCCTGGAGTGCCCACAGGGGCCCGGGTGAAAAACTGTTTTTT. Amino acids: CAWSAHRGPGEKLFF.

The chain links TRBV19 to TRBJ2-3; D is ambiguous. Trimming took off 5 bases at V and 0 bases at J, with 6 bases between the two ends. Germline CDR1 LNHDA, CDR2 SQIVND (reference sequence). CDR3 length: 13 residues. The CDR3 DNA sequence: TGTGCCAGTAGTCCCCCTAGCACAGATACGCAGTATTTT. Amino acids: CASSPPSTDTQYF.

This clone was counted between two and nine times. The V and J genes are TRBV2 and TRBJ2-5; TRBD2 matches at 9 bases. The length of the CDR3 is 16 residues. Trimming at V came to 8 bases and at J to 6 bases, leaving 16 bases not matched to a gene. Per germline, CDR1 SNHLY and CDR2 FYNNEI. The CDR3 nucleotides are TGTGCCAGCGGAGTAGGGCCGAGCGGGGGGCCCAAGACCCAGTACTTC. It is translated as CASGVGPSGGPKTQYF. Drawing the rest from reference TRBV2 and TRBJ2-5, the complete variable domain is EPEVTQTPSHQVTQMGQEVILRCVPISNHLYFYWYRQILGQKVEFLVSFYNNEISEKSEIFDDQFSVERPDGSNFTLKIRSTKLEDSAMYFCASGVGPSGGPKTQYFGPGTRLLVL.

This sequence joins TRBV6-5 and TRBJ2-1, with 7 bases lining up with TRBD2. V lost 5 bases to trimming and J lost 2 bases; unmatched junction nucleotides: 3. The CDR3 runs 14 residues. Germline CDR1 reads MNHEY; CDR2 reads SVGAGI. The CDR3 nucleotides are TGTGCCAGCAGTGAGACTAGCACCTACAATGAGCAGTTCTTC. This gives the protein CASSETSTYNEQFF.